The rows below give T cell receptor beta chains drawn from one sample of a study of cytomegalovirus exposure and HLA in healthy donors. This table comes from immunoSEQ multiplex PCR, and its TCRdb copy is limited to in-frame clones, with some not included. This table has more than 95,000 clones, over 15% appearing once. Input material: PBMCs. Source of these receptors: a female donor in good health and CMV-seropositive. CDR3s include the opening cysteine and the closing phenylalanine or tryptophan. A D gene is named only where the DNA matches it firmly. For some rows the clone size is stated as once, few or many, or as a class when expanded; others skip it.

j_call	d_call	cdr3_length	clone_size	v_call	cdr3_nt	cdr3_aa
TRBJ1-6	TRBD1	14	.	TRBV19	TGTGCCAGTAGTGCCAGACAGGGTCGATCACCCCTCCACTTT	CASSARQGRSPLHF
TRBJ1-1	.	16	.	TRBV5-1	TGCGCCAGCAGCTTGGCCGCGCTGGGGGGAATCGCTGAAGCTTTCTTT	CASSLAALGGIAEAFF
TRBJ2-7	TRBD2	14	few	TRBV27	TGTGCCAGCAGAGAAGCGGGGGGATCCTACGAGCAGTACTTC	CASREAGGSYEQYF
TRBJ1-1	TRBD1	15	few	TRBV5-8	TGTGCCAGCAGCCAGGGACAGGGGACGAACACTGAAGCTTTCTTT	CASSQGQGTNTEAFF
TRBJ2-7	.	12	.	TRBV6-6	TGTGCCAGCAGGAACAGATTCTACGAGCAGTACTTC	CASRNRFYEQYF
TRBJ2-4	TRBD2	15	.	TRBV5-1	TGCGCCAGCAGCCCACCCCTAGCGGGAGTACACATTCAGTACTTC	CASSPPLAGVHIQYF
TRBJ2-3	TRBD1	12	once	TRBV27	TGTGCCAGCAGTTTCCCGGGACAGGGGAGGTATTTT	CASSFPGQGRYF
TRBJ2-1	.	13	.	TRBV19	TGTGCCAGTAGGCGGTCTTTGTCCAATGAGCAGTTCTTC	CASRRSLSNEQFF
TRBJ1-1	.	16	few	TRBV18	TGTGCCAGCTCACCCACCCGGGACACAATGAACACTGAAGCTTTCTTT	CASSPTRDTMNTEAFF
TRBJ1-5	.	13	.	TRBV11-2	TGTGCCAGCAGACACAGCTCCAGTCAGCCCCAGCATTTT	CASRHSSSQPQHF
TRBJ2-3	TRBD2	17	.	TRBV5-1	TGCGCCAGCAGCCCGGGACTAGCGGGAGATGGGGCAGATACGCAGTATTTT	CASSPGLAGDGADTQYF
TRBJ1-1	TRBD1	12	.	TRBV27	TGTGCCAGCAGTGACGGACAGGGGTCAGCTTTCTTT	CASSDGQGSAFF
TRBJ2-3	TRBD2	16	.	TRBV4-2	TGTGCCAGCAGCCAAGGAGGGACTAGGTCCACAGATACGCAGTATTTT	CASSQGGTRSTDTQYF
TRBJ2-7	.	15	.	TRBV28	TGTGCCAGCACCCGAGGGGGGGGAAGTATCTACGAGCAGTACTTC	CASTRGGGSIYEQYF
TRBJ2-7	.	14	few	TRBV4-3	TGCGCCAGCAGCCAAGAGACAAGGGGCTACGAGCAGTACTTC	CASSQETRGYEQYF
TRBJ1-1	.	15	.	TRBV6-5	TGTGCCAGCAGTTACTCACCGACAGGGAACACTGAAGCTTTCTTT	CASSYSPTGNTEAFF
TRBJ2-7	.	15	few	TRBV19	TGTGCCAGTAGTATAGATCACGGCAGGTACCACGAGCAGTACTTC	CASSIDHGRYHEQYF
TRBJ2-7	TRBD2	13	few	TRBV27	TGTGCCAGCAGCCCGGGACTAGCCTACGAGCAGTACTTC	CASSPGLAYEQYF
TRBJ2-5	.	11	.	TRBV11-2	TGTGCCAGCAGCCAAAGAGGGACCCAGTACTTC	CASSQRGTQYF
TRBJ2-1	TRBD2	15	.	TRBV7-8	TGTGCCAGCAGCTTAAGACCCGGGGGGGGAAATGAGCAGTTCTTC	CASSLRPGGGNEQFF
TRBJ2-2	TRBD2	14	few	TRBV27	TGTGCCAGCAGTTTGCTAGCGGGGACCGGGGAGCTGTTTTTT	CASSLLAGTGELFF
TRBJ1-5	TRBD1	16	.	TRBV5-8	TGTGCCAGCAGCCCAGGGACAGACTATAGCAATCAGCCCCAGCATTTT	CASSPGTDYSNQPQHF
TRBJ2-2	TRBD2	16	.	TRBV5-4	TGTGCCAGCAGGAACTGGCTAGCGGGAGTTACCGGGGAGCTGTTTTTT	CASRNWLAGVTGELFF
TRBJ2-3	.	13	.	TRBV14	TGTGCCAGCAGCCAAGTCGGTCTGGATACGCAGTATTTT	CASSQVGLDTQYF
TRBJ1-2	.	14	.	TRBV29-1	TGCAGCGTTGAAGAAGGTTACCTGGGGCAGGGCTACACCTTC	CSVEEGYLGQGYTF
TRBJ2-7	TRBD2	18	few	TRBV4-1	TGCGCCAGCAGCCAAGGTCTCCCGGGAGGGCGACTACCCTACGAGCAGTACTTC	CASSQGLPGGRLPYEQYF
TRBJ2-5	TRBD2	16	.	TRBV28	TGTGCCAGCAGTTCACTAGCGGGGGGGAGAGAAGAGACCCAGTACTTC	CASSSLAGGREETQYF
TRBJ2-5	TRBD2	20	few	TRBV5-1	TGCGCCAGCAGCTTGGCCGGGACTAGCGGGAGTAGTGGTGGGCAAGAGACCCAGTACTTC	CASSLAGTSGSSGGQETQYF
TRBJ2-7	.	14	.	TRBV27	TGTGCCAGCCGCTCGTCTATAGTTTGGTACGAGCAGTACTTC	CASRSSIVWYEQYF
TRBJ2-1	TRBD1	15	.	TRBV7-9	TGTGCCAGCACCCCGGGACAGGGGGCCTACAATGAGCAGTTCTTC	CASTPGQGAYNEQFF
TRBJ2-1	TRBD1	16	few	TRBV4-2	TGTGCCAGCAGTCATATCGCAGGGGGTTCCAGCAATGAGCAGTTCTTC	CASSHIAGGSSNEQFF
TRBJ1-4	.	19	.	TRBV7-9	TGTGCCAGCAGCCCCTCCTTGACGGGAACCCCTACAACTAATGAAAAACTGTTTTTT	CASSPSLTGTPTTNEKLFF
TRBJ1-4	TRBD1	16	few	TRBV7-9	TGTGCCAGCAGCTTGACAGGGAGTGCAACTAATGAAAAACTGTTTTTT	CASSLTGSATNEKLFF
TRBJ2-4	.	15	few	TRBV5-1	TGCGCCAGCAGCTTGTCCGGCCCGGGACTCGACATTCAGTACTTC	CASSLSGPGLDIQYF
TRBJ2-7	TRBD2	16	.	TRBV5-4	TGTGCCAGCAGCCCTCCTGATAGCGGGGGACTCTACGAGCAGTACTTC	CASSPPDSGGLYEQYF
TRBJ1-5	.	16	.	TRBV27	TGTGCCAGCAGTTTAAATGGGGGGATGGTTAATCAGCCCCAGCATTTT	CASSLNGGMVNQPQHF
TRBJ2-7	TRBD2	14	.	TRBV7-9	TGTGCCAGCAATCAAGCGGGGGGGCCTGATGAGCAGTACTTC	CASNQAGGPDEQYF
TRBJ2-3	TRBD2	16	.	TRBV10-3	TGTGCCATCAGCGACTCAAAGCGGGGACTCACAGATACGCAGTATTTT	CAISDSKRGLTDTQYF
TRBJ1-1	TRBD1	14	.	TRBV9	TGTGCCAGCAGAGCAAAGGGGGCGAACACTGAAGCTTTCTTT	CASRAKGANTEAFF
TRBJ2-2	.	15	.	TRBV4-3	TGCGCCAGCAGGCTAAGGGGGCGGGGTACCGGGGAGCTGTTTTTT	CASRLRGRGTGELFF
TRBJ2-1	TRBD2	14	.	TRBV30	TGTGCCTGCAGCGGGGGGCGAAGGGTTAATGAGCAGTTCTTC	CACSGGRRVNEQFF
TRBJ2-3	.	14	few	TRBV5-1	TGCGCCAGCCGGCGAGGACAGAGCACAGATACGCAGTATTTT	CASRRGQSTDTQYF
TRBJ2-5	TRBD1	16	.	TRBV11-1	TGTGCCAGCAGCTCCTGGGGGGACAGGCAGAAAGAGACCCAGTACTTC	CASSSWGDRQKETQYF
TRBJ2-5	.	13	.	TRBV13	TGTGCCACCGCGTTGGGGGGCCAAGAGACCCAGTACTTC	CATALGGQETQYF
TRBJ2-2	.	15	.	TRBV13	TGTGCCAGCAGCTTACGGGGGGCTGGAACCGGGGAGCTGTTTTTT	CASSLRGAGTGELFF